A single sample is the source of the 14 T cell receptor beta chains below, sequenced in a study of T cells in localized non-small cell lung cancer. Produced via immunoSEQ multiplex PCR; TCRdb's table is partial and in-frame only. This sample yields some 30,000 clones, of which less than 90% are seen a single time; 2.5% to 3% belongs to the top ten. Specimen: peripheral blood, collected before any cancer treatment. The receptors were gathered from a female donor older than 55 with stage I lung adenocarcinoma.

The chain employs TRBV6-1 and TRBJ1-1, with a possible D match to TRBD1 (5 bases). CDR1 and CDR2 from the germline V gene are MNHNS and SASEGT. CDR3 length: 14 amino acids. Trimming removed 3 bases at V and 3 bases at J, with 11 bases between. CDR3 residues: CASSERQGDTEAFF. In DNA, the CDR3 is TGTGCCAGCAGTGAGCGGCAGGGCGACACTGAAGCTTTCTTT.

This clone showed up just once. The chain recombines TRBV7-3 with TRBJ2-3, with TRBD1 matching over 8 bases. The germline V gene encodes CDR1 SGHTA and CDR2 FQGTGA. The CDR3 runs 15 residues. The trim removed 0 bases at V and 1 base at J, leaving 0 bases unmatched. The CDR3 sequence is CASSLTGQGTDTQYF. Here the CDR3 DNA reads TGTGCCAGCAGCTTAACGGGACAGGGCACAGATACGCAGTATTTT.

The J gene is TRBJ2-3, the V gene TRBV5-6; D perhaps matches TRBD2 (6 bases). V lost 5 bases and J 4 bases, leaving 17 bases between the germline ends. The germline gives CDR1 SGHDT, CDR2 YYEEEE. This CDR3 has 15 residues. CDR3 sequence (DNA): TGTGCCAGCAGTCCCAGCGGGCCCAGCGCAGATACGCAGTATTTT. Its translation is CASSPSGPSADTQYF.

CDR3 loop: CASSPIQSGSPYEQYF. CDR3 sequence (DNA): TGTGCCAGCAGCCCCATACAGAGCGGGAGTCCCTACGAGCAGTACTTC. The chain employs TRBV9 and TRBJ2-7; 8 bases are a match to TRBD2. V lost 4 bases and J lost 2; bases outside the gene matches: 11. This CDR3 has 16 amino acids. Germline CDR1 is SGDLS and CDR2 is YYNGEE.

This chain links TRBV7-8 with TRBJ2-6; perhaps TRBD1 as D (5 bases). Per germline, CDR1 SGHVS and CDR2 FQNEAQ. The V gene lost 5 bases and the J gene lost 4 bases, with 12 bases spanning the gap. The CDR3 is 15 residues long. CDR3 DNA sequence: TGTGCCAGCAGCATTAGGGGTTCAGGGGCCAACGTCCTGACTTTC. Translation: CASSIRGSGANVLTF. The full variable domain, in which reference TRBV7-8 and TRBJ2-6 provide the parts outside the CDR3, is GAGVSQSPRYKVAKRGQDVALRCDPISGHVSLFWYQQALGQGPEFLTYFQNEAQLDKSGLPSDRFFAERPEGSVSTLKIQRTQQEDSAVYLCASSIRGSGANVLTFGAGSRLTVL.

CDR3: CASSVGGEETQYF. In DNA, the CDR3 is TGCGCCAGCAGTGTAGGAGGGGAAGAGACCCAGTACTTC. V is TRBV10-2 and J is TRBJ2-5, with a possible D match to TRBD2 (6 bases). Trimming removed 4 bases from V and 3 bases from J, with 9 bases in between. The CDR3 spans 13 residues. Germline CDR1 is WSHSY and CDR2 is SAAADI.

This chain uses TRBV4-3 with TRBJ2-5, with TRBD2 as a possible D gene (5 bases). CDR1 LGHNA and CDR2 YSLEER come from the germline V gene. V was pared by 0 bases and J by 5 bases, with 13 bases between. The CDR3 loop spans 15 amino acids. CDR3 coding DNA: TGCGCCAGCAGCCAAGATCTGGGAGTGGAGGAGACCCAGTACTTC. Amino acids: CASSQDLGVEETQYF.

V is TRBV20-1 and J is TRBJ2-5; D is ambiguous. Trimming left V 4 bases short and J 5 bases short, with 8 bases between. Germline V gene data show CDR1 as DFQATT and CDR2 as SNEGSKA (reference sequence). The CDR3 is 11 residues long. The CDR3 DNA sequence: TGCAGTGCTATCTTGGGGGAGACCCAGTACTTC. Encoded protein: CSAILGETQYF.

V gene TRBV27 combines with J gene TRBJ2-7; D is undetermined. Germline lookup yields CDR1 MNHEY and CDR2 SMNVEV (reference sequence). The CDR3 extends over 15 amino acids. With 4 bases removed from V and 2 bases from J, the gap between germline ends came to 15 bases. The DNA for the CDR3 is TGTGCCAGCAGTTCAAAGGGCCTACAAACCTACGAGCAGTACTTC. The encoded protein is CASSSKGLQTYEQYF.

The chain combines TRBV7-2 with TRBJ2-5; D ambiguous. The CDR3 is 13 residues long. The ends were cut back, 8 bases at V and 4 bases at J, with 14 bases in the middle. Germline V lookup: CDR1 SGHTA, CDR2 FQGNSA. Written as DNA, the CDR3 is TGTGCCAGCCGCCCGGGTGACCGAGAGACCCAGTACTTC. It encodes CASRPGDRETQYF. The whole variable domain, filled in from reference TRBV7-2 and TRBJ2-5, reads GAGVSQSPSNKVTEKGKDVELRCDPISGHTALYWYRQSLGQGLEFLIYFQGNSAPDKSGLPSDRFSAERTGGSVSTLTIQRTQQEDSAVYLCASRPGDRETQYFGPGTRLLVL.

The chain has TRBV7-6 and TRBJ2-7, with TRBD1 matching over 12 bases. The CDR3 extends over 16 amino acids. V shed 0 bases, J shed 5 bases, and the junction held 5 bases outside the gene matches. Per the germline V gene, CDR1 is SGHVS and CDR2 is FNYEAQ. The CDR3: CASSLAPGQGANEQYF. In DNA, the CDR3 is TGTGCCAGCAGCTTAGCGCCGGGACAGGGGGCCAACGAGCAGTACTTC. Full variable domain (outside the CDR3, taken from reference TRBV7-6 and TRBJ2-7): GAGVSQSPRYKVTKRGQDVALRCDPISGHVSLYWYRQALGQGPEFLTYFNYEAQQDKSGLPNDRFSAERPEGSISTLTIQRTEQRDSAMYRCASSLAPGQGANEQYFGPGTRLTVT.

This clone was observed a few times. V and J are TRBV9 and TRBJ1-2; D perhaps matches TRBD1 (6 bases). Germline assignment: CDR1 SGDLS and CDR2 YYNGEE. The V gene lost 4 bases and the J gene lost 8 bases, with 15 bases spanning the gap. The CDR3 consists of 13 residues. The CDR3 sequence: CASSPGTPGGYTF. The CDR3 DNA reads as TGTGCCAGCAGCCCCGGGACACCGGGGGGCTACACCTTC.

The genes are TRBV21-1 and TRBJ1-5; TRBD1 is the table's D call and was not checked against the DNA. TRBV21-1 has pseudogene status. The CDR3 covers 15 residues. The CDR3 loop is CASRVGQRSNQPQHF. CDR3 DNA: TGTGCCAGCAGGGTCGGACAGAGGAGCAATCAGCCCCAGCATTTT.

This chain joins TRBV4-3 and TRBJ2-2; D is undetermined. The CDR3 contains 15 residues. Germline V CDR1 and CDR2: LGHNA, YSLEER. The germline V and J ends were trimmed by 0 bases and 2 bases, with 7 bases remaining between them. CDR3 nucleotides: TGCGCCAGCAGCCAAGACTACAGAAACACCGGGGAGCTGTTTTTT. Translation: CASSQDYRNTGELFF.